This TCR beta chain was obtained from a study of blood T cells in healthy people across ages. Study at large: Using template switching, researchers captured about one barcoded beta molecule for each two T cells.

Losses at the gene ends were 6 bases for V and 6 bases for J; bases not matched to a gene: 5. The CDR3 spans 12 residues. A second PCR of about 7 to 11 cycles used a sample-barcoded 5' primer and a J-beta primer mix. At least 2.5 million CDR3-containing paired-end reads were obtained per sample. TCRdb ran MiXCR on the 5' RACE reads and lists one entry per CDR3 protein. The table has hundreds of thousands of distinct CDR3 sequences, 58% seen once. Healthy Caucasian individuals from Russia aged about 6 to 90 served as donors. Every sample had a minimum of 6 million PBMCs isolated. The sequencing input was blood. This TCR derives from a man under 40 in good health. The chain couples TRBV12-3 or TRBV12-4 to TRBJ2-7; TRBD1 agrees at 7 bases. The CDR3 is CASRWTGSEQYF. In nucleotides, the CDR3 is TGTGCCAGCAGGTGGACAGGTAGCGAGCAGTACTTC.